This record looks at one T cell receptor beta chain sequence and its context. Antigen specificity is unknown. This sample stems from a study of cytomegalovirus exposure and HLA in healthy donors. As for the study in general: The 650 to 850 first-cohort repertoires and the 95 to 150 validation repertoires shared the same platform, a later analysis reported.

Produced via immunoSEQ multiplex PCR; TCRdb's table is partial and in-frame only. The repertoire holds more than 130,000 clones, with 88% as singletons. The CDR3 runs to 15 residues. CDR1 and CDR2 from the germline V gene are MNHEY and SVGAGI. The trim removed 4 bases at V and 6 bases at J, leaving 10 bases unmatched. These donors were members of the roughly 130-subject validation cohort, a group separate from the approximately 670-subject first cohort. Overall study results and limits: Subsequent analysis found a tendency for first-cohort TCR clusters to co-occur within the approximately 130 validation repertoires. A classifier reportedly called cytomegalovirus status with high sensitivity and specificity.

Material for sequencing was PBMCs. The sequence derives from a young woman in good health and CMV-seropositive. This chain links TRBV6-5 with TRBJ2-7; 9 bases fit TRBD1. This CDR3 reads CASSSTGTGLSEQYF. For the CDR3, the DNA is TGTGCCAGCAGTTCTACCGGGACAGGGCTTAGCGAGCAGTACTTC.